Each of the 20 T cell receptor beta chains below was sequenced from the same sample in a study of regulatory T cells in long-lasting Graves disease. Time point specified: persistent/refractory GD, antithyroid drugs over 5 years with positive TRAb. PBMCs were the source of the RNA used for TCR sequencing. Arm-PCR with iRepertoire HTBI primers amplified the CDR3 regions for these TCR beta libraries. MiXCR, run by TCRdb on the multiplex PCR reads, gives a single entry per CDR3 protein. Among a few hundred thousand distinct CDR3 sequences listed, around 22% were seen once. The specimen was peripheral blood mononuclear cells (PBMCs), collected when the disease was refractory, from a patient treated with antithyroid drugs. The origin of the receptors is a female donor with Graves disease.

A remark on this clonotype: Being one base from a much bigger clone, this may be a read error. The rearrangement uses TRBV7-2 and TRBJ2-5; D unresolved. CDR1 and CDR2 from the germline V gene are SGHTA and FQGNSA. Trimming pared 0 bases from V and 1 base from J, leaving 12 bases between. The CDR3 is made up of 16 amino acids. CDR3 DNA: TGTGCCAGCAGCTTAGCTGTGGGTTGGAGCCAAGAGACCCAGTACTTC. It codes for CASSLAVGWSQETQYF. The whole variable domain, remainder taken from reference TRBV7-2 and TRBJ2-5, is GAGVSQSPSNKVTEKGKDVELRCDPISGHTALYWYRQSLGQGLEFLIYFQGNSAPDKSGLPSDRFSAERTGGSVSTLTIQRTQQEDSAVYLCASSLAVGWSQETQYFGPGTRLLVL.

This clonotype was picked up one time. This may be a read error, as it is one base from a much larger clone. DNA for the CDR3: TGTGCCAGCAGCGCAGGACCTGCGCAAGAGACCCAGTTCTTC. It specifies CASSAGPAQETQFF. The chain couples TRBV7-2 to TRBJ2-5; unclear D gene. Near its end, the DNA agrees better with TRBJ2-1, so the J call may be wrong. The CDR3 totals 14 residues. Germline values: CDR1 SGHTA, CDR2 FQGNSA.

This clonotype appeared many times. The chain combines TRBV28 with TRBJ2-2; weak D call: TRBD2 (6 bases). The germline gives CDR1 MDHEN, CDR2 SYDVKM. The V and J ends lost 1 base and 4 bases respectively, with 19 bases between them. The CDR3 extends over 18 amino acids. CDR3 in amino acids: CASSLFRGSNRATGELFF. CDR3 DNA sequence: TGTGCCAGCAGTTTATTCCGGGGGTCCAACCGCGCCACCGGGGAGCTGTTTTTT.

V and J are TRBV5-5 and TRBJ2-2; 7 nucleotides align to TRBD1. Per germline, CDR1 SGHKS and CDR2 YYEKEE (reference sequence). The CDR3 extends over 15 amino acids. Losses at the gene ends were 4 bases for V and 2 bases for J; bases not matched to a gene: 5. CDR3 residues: CASSLGTENTGELFF. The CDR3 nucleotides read TGTGCCAGCAGCCTCGGGACAGAAAACACCGGGGAGCTGTTTTTT.

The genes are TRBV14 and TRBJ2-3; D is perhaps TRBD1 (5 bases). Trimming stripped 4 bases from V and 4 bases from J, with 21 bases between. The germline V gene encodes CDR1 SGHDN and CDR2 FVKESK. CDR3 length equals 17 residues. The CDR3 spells CASSPSDGSRAADTQYF. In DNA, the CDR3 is TGTGCCAGCAGCCCTTCGGACGGGTCCAGGGCGGCAGATACGCAGTATTTT.

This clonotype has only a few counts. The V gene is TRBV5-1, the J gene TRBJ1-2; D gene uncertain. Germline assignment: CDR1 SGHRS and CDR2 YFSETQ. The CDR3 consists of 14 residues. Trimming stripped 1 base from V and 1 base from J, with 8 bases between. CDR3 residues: CASSLSVYNYGYTF. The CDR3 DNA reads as TGCGCCAGCAGCTTGTCGGTTTATAACTATGGCTACACCTTC.

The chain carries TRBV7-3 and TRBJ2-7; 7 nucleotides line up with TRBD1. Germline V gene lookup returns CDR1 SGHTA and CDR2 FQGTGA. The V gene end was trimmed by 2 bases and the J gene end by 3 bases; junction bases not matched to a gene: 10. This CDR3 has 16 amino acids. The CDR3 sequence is CASSLSIRQGDYEQYF. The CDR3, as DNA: TGTGCCAGCAGCTTATCCATAAGGCAGGGGGACTACGAGCAGTACTTC.

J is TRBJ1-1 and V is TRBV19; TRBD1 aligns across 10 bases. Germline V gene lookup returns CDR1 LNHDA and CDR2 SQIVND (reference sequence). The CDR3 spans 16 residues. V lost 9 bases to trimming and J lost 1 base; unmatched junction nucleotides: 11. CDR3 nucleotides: TGTGCCAGCATACGACAGGGGGCGGCTGGGAACACTGAAGCTTTCTTT. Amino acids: CASIRQGAAGNTEAFF. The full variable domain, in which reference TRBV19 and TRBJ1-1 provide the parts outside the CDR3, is DGGITQSPKYLFRKEGQNVTLSCEQNLNHDAMYWYRQDPGQGLRLIYYSQIVNDFQKGDIAEGYSVSREKKESFPLTVTSAQKNPTAFYLCASIRQGAAGNTEAFFGQGTRLTVV.

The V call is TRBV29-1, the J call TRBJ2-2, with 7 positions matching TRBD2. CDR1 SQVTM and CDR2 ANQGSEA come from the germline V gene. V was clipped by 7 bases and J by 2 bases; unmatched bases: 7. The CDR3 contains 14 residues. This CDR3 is CSASSGTNTGELFF. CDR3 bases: TGCAGCGCCTCGAGCGGGACTAACACCGGGGAGCTGTTTTTT.

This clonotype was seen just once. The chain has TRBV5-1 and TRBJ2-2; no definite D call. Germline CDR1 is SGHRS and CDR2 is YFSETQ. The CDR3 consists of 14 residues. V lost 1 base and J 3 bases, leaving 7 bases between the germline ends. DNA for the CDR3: TGCGCCAGCAGCTTGCAGGCAGACACCGGGGAGCTGTTTTTT. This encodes CASSLQADTGELFF.

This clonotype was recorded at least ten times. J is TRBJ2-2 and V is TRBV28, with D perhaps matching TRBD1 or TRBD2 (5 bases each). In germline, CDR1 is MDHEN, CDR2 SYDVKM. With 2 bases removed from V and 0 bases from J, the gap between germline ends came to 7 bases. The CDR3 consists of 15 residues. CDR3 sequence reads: CASSLGTANTGELFF. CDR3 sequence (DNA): TGTGCCAGCAGTTTAGGGACGGCGAACACCGGGGAGCTGTTTTTT.

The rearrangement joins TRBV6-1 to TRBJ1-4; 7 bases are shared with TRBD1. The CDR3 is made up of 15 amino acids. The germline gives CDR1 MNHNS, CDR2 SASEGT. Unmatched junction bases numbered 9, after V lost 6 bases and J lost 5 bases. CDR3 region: CASRAGQNQNEKLFF. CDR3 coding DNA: TGTGCCAGCAGGGCGGGACAGAACCAGAATGAAAAACTGTTTTTT.

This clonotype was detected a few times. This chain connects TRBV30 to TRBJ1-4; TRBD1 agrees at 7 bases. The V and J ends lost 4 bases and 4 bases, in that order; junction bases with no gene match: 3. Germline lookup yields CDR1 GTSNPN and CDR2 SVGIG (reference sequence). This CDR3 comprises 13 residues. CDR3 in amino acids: CAWNGQDNEKLFF. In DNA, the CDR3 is TGTGCCTGGAATGGACAGGATAATGAAAAACTGTTTTTT.

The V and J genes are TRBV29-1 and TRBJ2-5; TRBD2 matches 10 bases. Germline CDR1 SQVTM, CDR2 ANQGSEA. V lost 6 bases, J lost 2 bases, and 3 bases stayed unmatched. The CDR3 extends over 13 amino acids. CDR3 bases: TGCAGCGTAGCGGGAGGGCGGCAAGAGACCCAGTACTTC. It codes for CSVAGGRQETQYF.

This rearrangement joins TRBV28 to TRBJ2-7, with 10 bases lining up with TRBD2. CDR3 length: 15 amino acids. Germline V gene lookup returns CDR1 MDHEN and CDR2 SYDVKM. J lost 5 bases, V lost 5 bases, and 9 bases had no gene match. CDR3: CASSIIPSGSDEQYF. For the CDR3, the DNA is TGTGCCAGCAGTATCATTCCTAGCGGGAGCGACGAGCAGTACTTC.

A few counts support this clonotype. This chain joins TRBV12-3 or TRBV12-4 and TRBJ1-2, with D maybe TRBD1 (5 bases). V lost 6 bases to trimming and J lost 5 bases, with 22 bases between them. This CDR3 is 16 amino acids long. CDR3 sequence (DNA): TGTGCCAGCAGCCCCCGGCCAGGTCTGGGGGGGTATGGCTACACCTTC. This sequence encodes CASSPRPGLGGYGYTF.

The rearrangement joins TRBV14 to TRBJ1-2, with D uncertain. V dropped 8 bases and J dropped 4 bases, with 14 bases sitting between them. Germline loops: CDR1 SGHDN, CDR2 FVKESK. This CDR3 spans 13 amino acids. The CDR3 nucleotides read TGTGCCAGCGCCACCACTGGGAGCTATGGCTACACCTTC. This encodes CASATTGSYGYTF.

This CDR3 is CASSVRDGRTDTQYF. The DNA for the CDR3 is TGTGCCAGCAGTGTCCGGGACGGCAGAACAGATACGCAGTATTTT. The genes are TRBV6-2 or TRBV6-3 and TRBJ2-3, with D possibly called TRBD1 or TRBD2 (5 bases each). Looked up from germline, CDR1 is MNHEY and CDR2 is SVGEGT. The length of the CDR3 is 15 residues. V lost 5 bases, J lost 3 bases, and 15 bases lay in between.

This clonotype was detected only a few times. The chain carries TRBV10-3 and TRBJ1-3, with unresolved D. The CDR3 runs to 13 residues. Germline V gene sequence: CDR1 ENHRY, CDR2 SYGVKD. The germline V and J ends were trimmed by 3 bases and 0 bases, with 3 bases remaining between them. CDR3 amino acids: CAISDNSGNTIYF. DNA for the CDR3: TGTGCCATCAGTGACAACTCTGGAAACACCATATATTTT.

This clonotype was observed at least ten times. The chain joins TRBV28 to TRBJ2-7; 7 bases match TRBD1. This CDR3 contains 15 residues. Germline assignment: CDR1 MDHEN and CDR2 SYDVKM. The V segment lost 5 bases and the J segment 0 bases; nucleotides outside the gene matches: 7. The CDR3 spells CASSPGGQSSYEQYF. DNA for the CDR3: TGTGCCAGCAGTCCAGGGGGTCAAAGCTCCTACGAGCAGTACTTC.